What follows are 4 T cell receptor beta chains derived from one specimen sequenced in a study of CD8 T cells in ankylosing spondylitis. Antigens for these TCRs are unknown. TCRdb reanalysed the 5' RACE reads using MiXCR and keeps one entry per CDR3 protein. This table has around 540,000 distinct CDR3 sequences, roughly 13% appearing once. Study-wide points: Within ankylosing spondylitis blood, a TCR beta motif made up of seven to nine highly homologous variants appeared to be characteristic.

Sequencing was performed on blood, either unsorted or a sorted T cell fraction (not recorded which). Receptor source: a male donor with ankylosing spondylitis.

This clonotype was recorded a few times. The chain has TRBV11-2 and TRBJ2-7; D is perhaps TRBD2 (6 bases). Germline V gene lookup returns CDR1 SGHAT and CDR2 FQNNGV. CDR3 length: 13 amino acids. With 11 bases removed from V and 3 bases from J, the gap between germline ends came to 17 bases. The CDR3 region is CAVSSGVGYEQYF. The CDR3 DNA follows: TGTGCCGTCAGTTCGGGGGTGGGCTACGAGCAGTACTTC.

This clonotype was seen more than once but under ten times. The CDR3 here is CAISEDRIYGYTF. The CDR3 DNA reads as TGTGCCATCAGTGAAGACAGGATCTATGGCTACACCTTC. The J gene is TRBJ1-2, the V gene TRBV10-3; maybe TRBD1 (6 bases). This CDR3 has 13 amino acids. Per germline, CDR1 ENHRY and CDR2 SYGVKD. V shed 3 bases and J shed 4 bases, with 9 bases lying between them.

Only a few counts were recorded for this clonotype. This chain links TRBV2 with TRBJ1-4; weak D call: TRBD1 (6 bases). Germline V gene data show CDR1 as SNHLY and CDR2 as FYNNEI. V lost 4 bases to trimming and J lost 6 bases, with 15 bases between them. The CDR3 is 15 amino acids. CDR3 amino acids: CASSGLRRGDEKLFF. As DNA, the CDR3 is TGTGCCAGCAGTGGACTCCGAAGGGGGGATGAAAAACTGTTTTTT. Supplemented by reference TRBV2 and TRBJ1-4, the full variable domain reads EPEVTQTPSHQVTQMGQEVILRCVPISNHLYFYWYRQILGQKVEFLVSFYNNEISEKSEIFDDQFSVERPDGSNFTLKIRSTKLEDSAMYFCASSGLRRGDEKLFFGSGTQLSVL.

This clonotype came up many times. The chain is built from TRBV5-1 and TRBJ2-1, with 11 bases aligning to TRBD1. CDR1 is SGHRS, CDR2 YFSETQ, per germline. Trimming cost V 4 bases and J 6 bases; bases outside gene matches: 12. The CDR3 has 17 residues. As DNA, the CDR3 is TGCGCCAGCAGCGATAATACCGGGACAGGGGGTCTCAATGAGCAGTTCTTC. Translating gives CASSDNTGTGGLNEQFF.